The T cell receptor (beta chain) described here comes from a study of blood T cell repertoires in COVID-19 (TCRdb year 2020). The study in broad terms: Samples covering the acute and convalescent phases of COVID-19 were provided by collaborators in the United States, Italy and Spain. The prospective study material was composed of cDNA or gDNA derived from T cells, B-cell-depleted T cells, or PBMCs. A de-identified subject ID, COVID-19 status, age in years and sex were almost always included in the sample metadata. The dataset comprised deeply sampled blood TCRbeta repertoires from subjects exposed to, actively infected with, or recovered from COVID-19. The samples were drawn from the first 160 participants of the ongoing ImmuneRACE study and from 1,254 subjects provided by 6 global collaborators. The repertoires were released in a freely available public database meant as a resource for research on the immune response to SARS-CoV-2. HLA class I and class II types, where available, came from metadata supplied by the sample provider rather than from assay-based typing. Results and caveats for the whole study, not just this receptor: The amount of clinical and demographic metadata varied by source and participant and was provided uncurated.

The V end loses 5 bases and the J end loses 1 base, and a stretch of 11 bases separates them. There are 14 amino acids in the CDR3, from cysteine to phenylalanine inclusive. Only the CDR3 DNA is retained, 42 bases long and in frame from the first base. CDR1 and CDR2, looked up from the germline V gene, are SGHTA and FQGNSA. Each collaborating institution followed its own protocols to collect whole blood in K2EDTA tubes. For TCRbeta analysis, collaborator samples were shipped as frozen whole blood, as isolated PBMCs, or as DNA extracted from either sample type. The immunoSEQ Assay, a bias-controlled multiplex PCR, was used to amplify TCRbeta CDR3 regions from genomic DNA. The paper's data handling went like this. Nucleated cell counts per sample were estimated from amplification of reference gene primers within the assay. Sequence reads were collapsed and filtered to measure the absolute abundance of every unique TCRbeta CDR3 rearrangement. For each sample, productive Simpson clonality was calculated by taking the square root of Simpson's diversity index across productive rearrangements. Held by TCRdb, this immuneACCESS table contains in-frame sequences only and omits some clones. Under half of the omission traces to an unresolved V gene where checked; the cause of the rest is unknown. Clone size and V and J calls were adopted from that table, with D and trimming inferred from the DNA. This sample lists roughly 120,000 clones; 75% to 90% were detected once. The top ten clonotypes cover roughly an eighth of the sample.

Comments on this clone: Its antigen is unknown. The record has no base qualities; no much larger clone is one base away.

This TCR was sampled from a human donor in a cohort sampled during active COVID-19. Sequencing input: peripheral blood. The sequence joins TRBV7-2 to TRBJ1-1; TRBD1 is perhaps the D gene, given 6 matching bases. This receptor has the CDR3 CASSPPQGNTEAFF. In nucleotide form, the sequence is TGTGCCAGCAGCCCACCACAGGGGAACACTGAAGCTTTCTTT.